Listed below are T cell receptor beta chains from one sample, sequenced in a study of CD4 T cells in relation to SARS-CoV-2 and coronaviruses. The protocol was immunoSEQ multiplex PCR, while the TCRdb copy is restricted to in-frame clones and leaves out a portion. The table has roughly 57,000 clones, around 86% seen once. What was sequenced was memory CD4+ T cells from PBMCs. The receptors shown here come from a human donor in good health. The CDR3 runs from the conserved cysteine through the conserved F or W. The order of the fields is J gene, V gene, D gene, clone size, CDR3 DNA, CDR3 protein. D genes are given only for firm matches. For some rows the clone size is stated as once, few or many, or as a class when expanded; others skip it.

TRBJ2-3,TRBV7-9,TRBD2,NA,TGTGCCAGCAGCTTCGGGACTAGCGGGACACTTAGCACAGATACGCAGTATTTT,CASSFGTSGTLSTDTQYF
TRBJ2-7,TRBV19,TRBD2,NA,TGTGCCAGTAGTTTTGGGGCTAGCGGTTCCTACGAGCAGTACTTC,CASSFGASGSYEQYF
TRBJ1-3,TRBV9,NA,NA,TGTGCCAGCAGCCCCGACCCATACAGTACCTCTGGAAACACCATATATTTT,CASSPDPYSTSGNTIYF
TRBJ1-2,TRBV4-2,TRBD1,NA,TGTGCCAGCAGCGGAGTATCCGGGACAGGGGAAGGCTACACCTTC,CASSGVSGTGEGYTF
TRBJ2-5,TRBV4-1,NA,NA,TGCGCCAGCAGCCAAGCGGCTTCCAAAGAGACCCAGTACTTC,CASSQAASKETQYF
TRBJ2-2,TRBV7-8,NA,NA,TGTGCCAGCAGCTTCCAATGGGGGGCGTCGATCGGGGAGCTGTTTTTT,CASSFQWGASIGELFF
TRBJ2-1,TRBV19,TRBD1,NA,TGTGCCAGTAACCCCCTCGGGACAGGGGGCGCGTATGGCAATGAGCAGTTCTTC,CASNPLGTGGAYGNEQFF
TRBJ2-1,TRBV28,NA,NA,TGTGCCAGCAGGACTTACAATGAGCAGTTCTTC,CASRTYNEQFF
TRBJ1-2,TRBV3-1/TRBV3-2,NA,NA,TGTGCCAGCAGCCAAGATCGACTTTATGGCTACACCTTC,CASSQDRLYGYTF
TRBJ2-7,TRBV5-1,TRBD1,NA,TGCGCCAGCAGTCCTACAGGGGGCTGGGAGCAGTACTTC,CASSPTGGWEQYF
TRBJ2-1,TRBV3-1/TRBV3-2,TRBD2,once,TGTGCCAGCAGCCAATGGGGACTAGCGGTTCGGAGCTCCTACAATGAGCAGTTCTTC,CASSQWGLAVRSSYNEQFF
TRBJ2-7,TRBV6-6,TRBD1,NA,TGTGCCAGCAGACAAGACAGGGGCATTACCTACGAGCAGTACTTC,CASRQDRGITYEQYF
TRBJ2-7,TRBV19,NA,NA,TGTGCCAGTAGTATGAGGGACCGACCCTACGAGCAGTACTTC,CASSMRDRPYEQYF
TRBJ1-6,TRBV7-2,NA,NA,TGTGCCAGCAGCTTGGATGGGACCGGCCGGGCTTCACCCCTCCACTTT,CASSLDGTGRASPLHF
TRBJ1-2,TRBV11-2,NA,NA,TGTGCCAGCAGTCCCCTGGAGGGGTATGGCTACACCTTC,CASSPLEGYGYTF
TRBJ2-7,TRBV13,TRBD2,NA,TGTGCCAGCAGCCTTTCAGCGGGAGGGAAGTCCTACGAGCAGTACTTC,CASSLSAGGKSYEQYF
TRBJ1-1,TRBV19,NA,few,TGTGCCAGTAGCTCCTCACGCTTGAACACTGAAGCTTTCTTT,CASSSSRLNTEAFF
TRBJ2-1,TRBV29-1,NA,NA,TGCAGCGTTGCCCCTCCCGGGACTGCCTACAATGAGCAGTTCTTC,CSVAPPGTAYNEQFF
TRBJ2-5,TRBV4-2,TRBD2,NA,TGTGCCAGCAGCCCTGGGACTAGCGGGAGACAAAAAGAGACCCAGTACTTC,CASSPGTSGRQKETQYF
TRBJ1-1,TRBV13,NA,NA,TGTGCCAGCAGCTTATTTAACGGGGGAGCTTTCTTT,CASSLFNGGAFF
TRBJ2-5,TRBV7-2,TRBD1,NA,TGTGCCAGCAGCCCGGGACAGCGACAAGAGACCCAGTACTTC,CASSPGQRQETQYF
TRBJ2-7,TRBV18,NA,NA,TGTGCCAGCTCACCACAGGGAACCCCCCGCGAGCAGTACTTC,CASSPQGTPREQYF
TRBJ2-2,TRBV2,NA,NA,TGTGCCAGCAGCTCGCGGGGCCGATACACCGGGGAGCTGTTTTTT,CASSSRGRYTGELFF
TRBJ1-2,TRBV5-1,TRBD1,NA,TGCGCCAGCAGCGGTTGGACAGGTAAAACCTATGGCTACACCTTC,CASSGWTGKTYGYTF
TRBJ2-3,TRBV27,TRBD2,once,TGTGCCAGCAGGGAAGCGGGGGCCACAGATACGCAGTATTTT,CASREAGATDTQYF
TRBJ2-4,TRBV7-2,TRBD1,NA,TGTGCCAGCAGCACCAAAACAGGGGGCGTTTTGGAAAACATTCAGTACTTC,CASSTKTGGVLENIQYF
TRBJ1-5,TRBV28,NA,NA,TGTGCCAGCAGCCCCGTGACAGGCGACCAGCCCCAGCATTTT,CASSPVTGDQPQHF
TRBJ1-1,TRBV29-1,NA,once,TGCAGCGTGGGGGGGGATGGGTTCACTGAAGCTTTCTTT,CSVGGDGFTEAFF
TRBJ2-2,TRBV24-1,NA,NA,TGTGCCACGGGGCAGACGAACACCGGGGAGCTGTTTTTT,CATGQTNTGELFF
TRBJ2-1,TRBV7-3,TRBD2,NA,TGTGCCAGCAGCGCTAGCGGGAGGGCTAGGAATGAGCAGTTCTTC,CASSASGRARNEQFF
TRBJ2-6,TRBV9,NA,NA,TGTGCCAGCAGCGGACAGTCTGGGGCCAACGTCCTGACTTTC,CASSGQSGANVLTF
TRBJ2-2,TRBV6-2/TRBV6-3,NA,NA,TGTGCCAGCAGTTACGGGACATTGAACACCGGGGAGCTGTTTTTT,CASSYGTLNTGELFF
TRBJ1-6,TRBV27,NA,NA,TGTGCCAGCAGCCTTAACAGTTCACCCCTCCACTTT,CASSLNSSPLHF
TRBJ2-3,TRBV12-3/TRBV12-4,NA,NA,TGTGCCAGCAGTTTAATGTCAGCAGATACGCAGTATTTT,CASSLMSADTQYF
TRBJ2-1,TRBV11-2,NA,once,TGTGCCAGCAGCTTAGATGTAAAGGTTTGGGGGCAGTTCTTC,CASSLDVKVWGQFF
TRBJ1-5,TRBV19,TRBD1,few,TGTGCCAGTAGTAAAGGACAGGGGGCAGGTCAGCCCCAGCATTTT,CASSKGQGAGQPQHF
TRBJ1-1,TRBV4-2,NA,NA,TGTGCCAGCAGCCAAGGAAACGTTGGGCACACTGAAGCTTTCTTT,CASSQGNVGHTEAFF
TRBJ2-2,TRBV5-8,TRBD1,NA,TGTGCCAGCAGCCTCGCACAGGGGTTCACCGGGGAGCTGTTTTTT,CASSLAQGFTGELFF
TRBJ2-5,TRBV9,TRBD2,NA,TGTGCCAGCAGCGTCTCTAGCGGGAGTCGGGGAGAGACCCAGTACTTC,CASSVSSGSRGETQYF
TRBJ2-6,TRBV3-1/TRBV3-2,TRBD1,NA,TGTGCCAGCAACCCCCGCGGGACAGGGGGCTTAGCTGGGGCCAACGTCCTGACTTTC,CASNPRGTGGLAGANVLTF
TRBJ1-5,TRBV28,NA,NA,TGTGCCAGCAGTTTATTAGACCCATGGGCTTTCAATCAGCCCCAGCATTTT,CASSLLDPWAFNQPQHF
TRBJ2-7,TRBV5-1,NA,NA,TGCGCCAGCAGCGCCTCCCTCGCTTCTCCCTACGAGCAGTACTTC,CASSASLASPYEQYF
TRBJ2-1,TRBV27,TRBD2,NA,TGTGCCAGCAGATATACAGCGGGATCGGGCCACAATGAGCAGTTCTTC,CASRYTAGSGHNEQFF
TRBJ2-2,TRBV6-5,TRBD1,NA,TGTGCCAGCAGTCACCGACAGGGCACCGGGGAGCTGTTTTTT,CASSHRQGTGELFF
TRBJ2-4,TRBV11-2,NA,NA,TGTGCCAGCAGCTTAGATGTGGGACAAATATTACTAGCCAAAAACATTCAGTACTTC,CASSLDVGQILLAKNIQYF
TRBJ1-6,TRBV7-2,NA,few,TGTGCCAGCAGCTTAGGGGCAGTTAGTAATTCACCCCTCCACTTT,CASSLGAVSNSPLHF
TRBJ1-5,TRBV28,TRBD1,once,TGTGCCAGCAGTCTCCCTCGAAGGACAGGGGCGATATTGAGCAATCAGCCCCAGCATTTT,CASSLPRRTGAILSNQPQHF
TRBJ1-1,TRBV28,TRBD1,NA,TGTGCCAGCAGTTCCCGACAACAGACAGGGATGAACACTGAAGCTTTCTTT,CASSSRQQTGMNTEAFF